This T cell receptor (beta chain) is from a study of T cell responses to AZD1222 COVID-19 vaccine. Overall study results and limits: Repertoire sampling happened only post peak T cell response.

Measured with immunoSEQ multiplex PCR; TCRdb has only the in-frame clones, and not every one. In the table there are 150,000 or so clones, 92% of which are singletons. Points on this clone: Its antigen is currently unknown.

This CDR3 comprises 15 residues. With 6 bases clipped from V and 4 bases from J, the junction kept 8 bases outside the gene matches. Germline V gene data show CDR1 as MGHRA and CDR2 as YSYEKL. The input for sequencing was peripheral blood, taken on day 0 of AZD1222 vaccination. V and J are TRBV4-1 and TRBJ2-1; 8 bases map to TRBD2. The sequence came from an adult in good health. The CDR3 DNA reads as TGCGCCAGCAGGATAACGGGGGGGCGTTACAATGAGCAGTTCTTC. Amino acid sequence: CASRITGGRYNEQFF.